A selection of T cell receptor beta chains follows, all from one sample in a study of cytotoxic CD8 clonotypes in ibrutinib-treated CLL. Generated by immunoSEQ multiplex PCR, the TCRdb table keeps only in-frame clones and is missing some. This table holds a few thousand clones, 65% to 70% found once. Sample: PBMCs, taken before ibrutinib treatment. These receptors originate from a human donor with chronic lymphocytic leukemia. Both conserved end residues are trimmed from each CDR3.

TRBJ2-7	TRBV4-3	ASSQTTGIYEQY
TRBJ1-2	TRBV6-5	ASSYSLVTGLYGYT
TRBJ1-1	TRBV19	ASKPGLNTEAF
TRBJ1-1	TRBV7-9	ASSPQGTGLRTEAF
TRBJ2-1	TRBV10-3	AISDSARGGSYNEQF
TRBJ2-7	TRBV11-1	ASSLALGLAYEQY
TRBJ1-1	TRBV29-1	SVGVFGSTEAF
TRBJ1-1	TRBV6-6	ASRNRENTEAF
TRBJ2-1	TRBV5-6	ASSAFSGGSYNEQF
TRBJ1-2	TRBV4-1	ASSQDAGGQGTYGYT
TRBJ1-2	TRBV9	ASSDSRTGLLGYT
TRBJ2-2	TRBV6-6	ASTPSLVIGGELF
TRBJ2-7	TRBV27	ASSWASGSEQY
TRBJ2-1	TRBV27	ASSLGHTGDSGGRVRQF
TRBJ2-7	TRBV5-1	ASSFPGPEQY
TRBJ1-1	TRBV7-3	ASSPQGGYTEAF
TRBJ2-2	TRBV5-6	ASSSLSRLGTGTGELF